Each of the 25 T cell receptor beta chains below was sequenced from the same sample in a study of human T cells and chemical hapten exposure. Time point denoted: patch test 2, 6 weeks after DPC sensitization. The treatment was: therapeutic diphenylcyclopropenone sensitization with weekly scalp DPC. MiXCR, applied by TCRdb to the RACE reads, yields one record per CDR3 protein. The sample shows about 40,000 distinct CDR3 sequences, 3% to 4% of them seen only once. Source: whole blood, taken in connection with sensitization to the hapten diphenylcyclopropenone (DPC). The receptors originated from a man between 40 and 49 years old with alopecia areata. Some clones in this sample may be carry-over from other donors' samples.

This clonotype showed up many times. The V gene is TRBV12-3 or TRBV12-4, the J gene TRBJ2-5; D unclear. V gave up 6 bases and J gave up 0 bases, with 11 bases separating them. The CDR3 totals 14 residues. CDR3 in amino acids: CASSPPINQETQYF. The CDR3 coding sequence is TGTGCCAGCAGCCCACCCATAAACCAAGAGACCCAGTACTTC.

This clonotype showed up many times. The chain recombines TRBV19 with TRBJ2-1, with TRBD2 matching over 14 bases. The CDR3 totals 15 residues. CDR1 and CDR2 from the germline V gene are LNHDA and SQIVND (reference sequence). J lost 8 bases, V lost 3 bases, and 3 bases had no gene match. CDR3 region: CASSIGTSGSDEQFF. CDR3 coding DNA: TGTGCCAGTAGTATCGGGACTAGCGGGAGCGATGAGCAGTTCTTC.

Ten or more counts support this clonotype. This chain links TRBV10-1 with TRBJ2-3; D perhaps matches TRBD1 (5 bases). Germline CDR1 reads WNHNN; CDR2 reads SYGVQD (reference sequence). V lost 3 bases and J lost 4, with 11 bases in between. The length of the CDR3 is 14 residues. The CDR3: CASSDPTGSDTQYF. The CDR3 region has the DNA TGCGCCAGCAGTGACCCAACAGGATCAGATACGCAGTATTTT.

This clonotype was found a few times. The chain joins TRBV7-9 to TRBJ1-1; tentatively, D is TRBD1 (5 bases). The CDR3 is 13 residues long. Germline V gives CDR1 SEHNR, CDR2 FQNEAQ (reference sequence). V was cut by 4 bases and J by 6 bases, with 12 bases left in between. The CDR3 DNA sequence: TGTGCCAGCAGCTGGCAGGGTATGCCTGAAGCTTTCTTT. Protein: CASSWQGMPEAFF.

In its sample, this clonotype was seen many times. The V call is TRBV5-4, the J call TRBJ2-3; TRBD1 might be the D (5 bases). CDR1 SGHNT and CDR2 YYREEE come from the germline V gene (reference sequence). V lost 0 bases and J lost 0, with 8 bases in between. This CDR3 is built from 15 residues. The CDR3 DNA reads TGTGCCAGCAGCTTGGGGGGCGGTAGCACAGATACGCAGTATTTT. It specifies CASSLGGGSTDTQYF. Full variable domain (outside the CDR3, taken from reference TRBV5-4 and TRBJ2-3): ETGVTQSPTHLIKTRGQQVTLRCSSQSGHNTVSWYQQALGQGPQFIFQYYREEENGRGNFPPRFSGLQFPNYSSELNVNALELDDSALYLCASSLGGGSTDTQYFGPGTRLTVL.

There are many counts of this clonotype. The chain couples TRBV27 to TRBJ2-7, with 7 bases fitting TRBD2. J gave up 4 bases and V 3 bases, and 9 bases lay outside the gene matches. Germline lookup yields CDR1 MNHEY and CDR2 SMNVEV (reference sequence). The CDR3 has 15 amino acids. CDR3 loop: CASSFRWEGQYEQYF. CDR3 DNA sequence: TGTGCCAGCAGTTTTCGATGGGAGGGCCAATACGAGCAGTACTTC.

This clonotype was counted ten times or more. This chain joins TRBV12-3 or TRBV12-4 and TRBJ2-1, with TRBD2 matching 7 bases. The J segment lost 0 bases and the V segment lost 5 bases, leaving 7 bases of the junction unmatched. The CDR3 length is 16 residues. DNA of the CDR3: TGTGCCAGCAGTCCCCTTTGGGAGGGCTCCTACAATGAGCAGTTCTTC. Translated, it gives CASSPLWEGSYNEQFF.

Regarding this clonotype: A read error may explain this, as a much larger clone is one base away. The CDR3 region has the DNA TGTGCCATCAGCCAAGAAACAGGGGGGTATAATTCACCCCTCCACTTT. As protein: CAISQETGGYNSPLHF. This sequence joins TRBV3-1 and TRBJ1-6; the match to TRBD1 covers 8 bases. The CDR3 has 16 residues. Germline loops: CDR1 LGHDT, CDR2 YNNKEL (reference sequence).

In its sample, this clonotype was seen many times. The chain couples TRBV20-1 to TRBJ1-1, with a tentative D call TRBD1 (6 bases). The CDR3 has 15 amino acids. Germline loops: CDR1 DFQATT, CDR2 SNEGSKA (reference sequence). V was trimmed by 1 base and J by 0 bases, leaving 12 bases between them. The CDR3 region is CSARGGGPVNTEAFF. The CDR3 coding sequence is TGCAGTGCTAGAGGGGGGGGGCCCGTGAACACTGAAGCTTTCTTT.

This clonotype was seen repeatedly, ten times or more. V and J are TRBV4-1 and TRBJ2-7; tentatively, D is TRBD1 or TRBD2 (5 bases each). The V gene lost 4 bases and the J gene lost 0 bases, with 16 bases spanning the gap. In germline, CDR1 is MGHRA, CDR2 YSYEKL. This CDR3 region has 16 residues. CDR3 sequence (DNA): TGCGCCAGCAGCCCGACCGGGACGCTTAGCTCCTACGAGCAGTACTTC. Translated, it gives CASSPTGTLSSYEQYF.

This clonotype was found a few times. V is TRBV10-3 and J is TRBJ1-5, with D possibly TRBD1 on 6 matching bases. The CDR3 is 14 residues long. Germline CDR1 is ENHRY and CDR2 is SYGVKD. Trimming stripped 4 bases from V and 6 bases from J, with 13 bases between. This CDR3 reads CAISGEGGAQPQHF. CDR3 sequence (DNA): TGTGCCATCAGTGGTGAGGGGGGGGCTCAGCCCCAGCATTTT.

The gene calls are TRBV12-3 or TRBV12-4 and TRBJ2-5, with D possibly being TRBD1 or TRBD2 (5 bases each). This CDR3 region has 14 residues. V was clipped by 4 bases and J by 1 base, with 10 bases between them. The CDR3: CASSYRDPQETQYF. DNA of the CDR3: TGTGCCAGCAGTTACCGGGACCCCCAAGAGACCCAGTACTTC.

This clonotype showed up many times. The chain links TRBV24-1 to TRBJ2-3; D is possibly TRBD1 (5 bases). CDR1 and CDR2 (germline): KGHDR, SFDVKD. Trimming removed 1 base from V and 4 bases from J, with 11 bases in between. This CDR3 has 15 amino acids. CDR3 DNA sequence: TGTGCCACCAGTGATTTCGGCCAGGGCGCAGATACGCAGTATTTT. This encodes CATSDFGQGADTQYF.

The sample holds many counts of this clonotype. The chain is built from TRBV7-2 and TRBJ1-1; 9 bases fit TRBD1. This CDR3 is built from 14 residues. The V and J ends lost 5 bases and 2 bases, in that order; junction bases with no gene match: 3. Germline loops: CDR1 SGHTA, CDR2 FQGNSA. In DNA form, the CDR3 reads TGTGCCAGCAGCCGGGACAGGGAAAACACTGAAGCTTTCTTT. Protein: CASSRDRENTEAFF.

There are many counts of this clonotype. The chain employs TRBV4-1 and TRBJ2-3, with TRBD1 identical over 8 bases. The CDR3 is 14 amino acids. V lost 4 bases to trimming and J lost 2 bases; unmatched junction nucleotides: 2. The germline V gene encodes CDR1 MGHRA and CDR2 YSYEKL. The DNA of the CDR3 is TGCGCCAGCAGCCCGGACAGGGCCACAGATACGCAGTATTTT. It encodes CASSPDRATDTQYF.

This clonotype has at least ten counts. The chain couples TRBV28 to TRBJ2-3; 12 bases agree with TRBD2. This CDR3 is built from 17 residues. Germline V gene lookup returns CDR1 MDHEN and CDR2 SYDVKM. Trimming took 3 bases from V and 4 from J; bases not matched to a gene: 8. CDR3 protein: CASSFGRLAGAPDTQYF. The CDR3 DNA reads TGTGCCAGCAGTTTCGGTCGACTAGCGGGAGCCCCAGATACGCAGTATTTT.

This clonotype was seen repeatedly, ten times or more. The V call is TRBV27, the J call TRBJ2-5; D ambiguous. CDR1 and CDR2 from the germline V gene are MNHEY and SMNVEV (reference sequence). This CDR3 is 15 amino acids long. V lost 6 bases and J lost 5, with 19 bases in between. The CDR3 DNA is TGTGCCAGCAGCATCTCAGACGGTCGTACGGAGACCCAGTACTTC. It is translated as CASSISDGRTETQYF.

A note on this clonotype: This may be a read error, as it is one base from a much larger clone. This chain uses TRBV7-9 with TRBJ2-5; 8 bases are shared with TRBD1. In germline, CDR1 is SEHNR, CDR2 FQNEAQ (reference sequence). The CDR3 is 14 residues long. CDR3 region: CDSSSGTGVETQYF. DNA for the CDR3: TGTGACAGCAGCTCAGGGACAGGAGTGGAGACCCAGTACTTC. Supplemented by reference TRBV7-9 and TRBJ2-5, the full variable domain reads DTGVSQNPRHKITKRGQNVTFRCDPISEHNRLYWYRQTLGQGPEFLTYFQNEAQLEKSRLLSDRFSAERPKGSFSTLEIQRTEQGDSAMYLCDSSSGTGVETQYFGPGTRLLVL.

This clonotype was counted ten times or more. The chain is built from TRBV20-1 and TRBJ2-7; 10 bases match TRBD2. This CDR3 spans 16 amino acids. Germline V gives CDR1 DFQATT, CDR2 SNEGSKA (reference sequence). After removal of 1 base from V and 4 bases from J, the junction contained 10 bases not matched to a gene. The CDR3 DNA is TGCAGTGCTAGAGCCCCACTAGCGGGGACCCTATACGAGCAGTACTTC. Its protein product is CSARAPLAGTLYEQYF.

This clonotype was detected many times. The chain links TRBV5-6 to TRBJ2-5; 7 positions match TRBD2. Trimming removed 0 bases from V and 4 bases from J; junction bases left unmatched: 6. The CDR3 contains 15 residues. In germline, CDR1 is SGHDT, CDR2 YYEEEE. The CDR3 loop is CASSLALAGAETQYF. The CDR3, as DNA: TGTGCCAGCAGCTTGGCGTTGGCGGGAGCAGAGACCCAGTACTTC.

This clonotype was observed a handful of times. V and J are TRBV20-1 and TRBJ1-1, with 7 bases aligning to TRBD1. V lost 0 bases to trimming and J lost 7 bases; unmatched junction nucleotides: 14. The CDR3 sequence is 16 residues long. Germline V gives CDR1 DFQATT, CDR2 SNEGSKA (reference sequence). The CDR3 nucleotides read TGCAGTGCTAGAGACTCCGTCACAGGGGTTAAGGGTGAAGCTTTCTTT. Amino acids: CSARDSVTGVKGEAFF.

In this sample, this clonotype turned up many times. The rearrangement links TRBV6-5 to TRBJ2-5; 12 nucleotides line up with TRBD2. This CDR3 has 16 amino acids. Per the germline V gene, CDR1 is MNHEY and CDR2 is SVGAGI. Germline trimming cut 4 bases from V and 1 base from J; bases unmatched to any gene: 4. The CDR3 loop is CASSFGLAGTQETQYF. CDR3 DNA: TGTGCCAGCAGTTTCGGACTAGCGGGAACCCAAGAGACCCAGTACTTC.

There are many counts of this clonotype. V is TRBV15 and J is TRBJ2-7, with 8 bases that match TRBD1. CDR1 is LNHNV, CDR2 YYDKDF, per germline (reference sequence). Trimming at V came to 4 bases and at J to 2 bases, leaving 4 bases not matched to a gene. The CDR3 is 14 residues long. CDR3 sequence reads: CATSNRGSAYEQYF. CDR3 DNA: TGTGCCACCAGCAACAGGGGGTCGGCCTACGAGCAGTACTTC.

This clonotype appeared many times. The chain joins TRBV4-2 to TRBJ1-2; 11 bases are shared with TRBD1. Germline-derived CDR1 and CDR2 are LGHNA and YNFKEQ. V dropped 4 bases and J dropped 5; count of bases not matched to a gene: 6. This CDR3 has 15 residues. The CDR3 sequence: CASSPAGQGAYGYTF. The CDR3 DNA reads TGTGCCAGCAGCCCCGCCGGACAGGGGGCGTATGGCTACACCTTC.

This chain joins TRBV27 and TRBJ2-5; D assignment may be TRBD1 or TRBD2 (6 bases each). The CDR3 loop spans 15 amino acids. Trimming left V 4 bases short and J 4 bases short, with 16 bases between. Germline V gene data show CDR1 as MNHEY and CDR2 as SMNVEV (reference sequence). CDR3 sequence: CASSSEAGGLETQYF. CDR3 bases: TGTGCCAGCAGTTCCGAGGCCGGGGGCTTAGAGACCCAGTACTTC.